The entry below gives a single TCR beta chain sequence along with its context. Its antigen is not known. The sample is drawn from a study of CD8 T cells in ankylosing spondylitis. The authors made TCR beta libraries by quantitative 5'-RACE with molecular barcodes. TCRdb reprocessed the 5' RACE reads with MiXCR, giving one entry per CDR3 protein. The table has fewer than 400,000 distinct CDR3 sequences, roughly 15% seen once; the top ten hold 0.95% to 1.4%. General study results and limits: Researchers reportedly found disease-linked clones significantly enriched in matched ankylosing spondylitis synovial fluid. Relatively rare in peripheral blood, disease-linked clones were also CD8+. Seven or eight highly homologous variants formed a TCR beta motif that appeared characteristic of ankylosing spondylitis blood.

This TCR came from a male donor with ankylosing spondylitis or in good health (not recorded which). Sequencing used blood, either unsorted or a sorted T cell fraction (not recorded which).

CDR3 loop: CASRRDRRNVDNEQFF. The CDR3 DNA is TGTGCCAGCAGGCGGGACAGGAGGAACGTGGACAATGAGCAGTTCTTC. The V gene is TRBV5-6, the J gene TRBJ2-1, with 8 bases matching TRBD1. The CDR3 covers 16 residues. CDR1 and CDR2 (germline): SGHDT, YYEEEE. J was trimmed by 5 bases and V by 5 bases; bases with no gene match: 12.